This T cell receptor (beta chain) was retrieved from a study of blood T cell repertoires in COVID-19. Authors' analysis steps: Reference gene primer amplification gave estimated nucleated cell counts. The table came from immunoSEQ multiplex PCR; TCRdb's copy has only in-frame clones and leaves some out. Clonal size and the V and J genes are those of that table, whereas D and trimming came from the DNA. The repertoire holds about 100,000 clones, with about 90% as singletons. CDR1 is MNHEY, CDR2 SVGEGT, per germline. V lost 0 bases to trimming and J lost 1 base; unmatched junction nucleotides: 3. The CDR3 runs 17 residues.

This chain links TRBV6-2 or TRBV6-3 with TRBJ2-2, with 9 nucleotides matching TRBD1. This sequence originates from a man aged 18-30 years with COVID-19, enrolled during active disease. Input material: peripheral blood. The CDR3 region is CASSYSGDRENTGELFF. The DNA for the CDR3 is TGTGCCAGCAGTTACTCGGGGGACAGGGAGAACACCGGGGAGCTGTTTTTT.